The entry below describes one T cell receptor (beta chain). This record belongs to a study of blood T cell repertoires in COVID-19. Sequencing used immunoSEQ multiplex PCR; TCRdb keeps in-frame clones, though not all of them. The sample lists over 200,000 clones; 91% were seen once. The cohort comprised adults aged roughly 18 to 95 years residing in 20 to 30 US areas. Each participant's cohort was designated according to participant-reported clinical history. This CDR3 contains 15 residues. Trimming took 4 bases from V and 7 from J, leaving 21 bases between them. Germline CDR1 SGHKS, CDR2 YYEKEE (reference sequence).

The rearrangement links TRBV5-5 to TRBJ2-7; the D gene is possibly TRBD2 (6 bases). Sequenced input: PBMCs or T cells enriched from blood (not recorded which). This clonotype was sampled from a human donor in a cohort exposed to, infected with or recovered from COVID-19 (not recorded which). The donor label of this sample is uncertain. Here the CDR3 reads CASSGPGLLSREQYF. The CDR3 DNA is TGTGCCAGCAGCGGACCGGGACTCCTGTCTAGGGAGCAGTACTTC.